This T cell receptor beta chain appears in the sequencing data of a study of T-cell reconstitution after alpha-beta-depleted transplantation in children (dated by TCRdb to 2015 to 2016). The study in broad terms: Using TCR repertoire profiling, the study followed T-cell immune reconstitution in a quantitative way in children after TCRalphabeta/CD19-depleted allogeneic hematopoietic cell transplantation.

The method was PCR. Sequencing used an Illumina HiSeq 2500. TCR libraries were prepared with molecular barcoding, using unique molecular identifiers to normalize TCRbeta repertoire quantification. The raw public reads went through TCRdb reprocessing: fastp at Q25, MiXCR clone calling, in-frame beta chains kept. Each CDR3 protein gets just one entry, which takes the most common genes and DNA from the rows behind it. The sample yields hundreds of thousands of distinct CDR3 sequences; roughly an eighth were counted once. Approximately 5.4% of the sample rests with the top ten. About this clonotype: No antigen is known for it. The record has no base qualities; no much larger clone is one base away.

This TCR was recovered from a human donor who donated a stem cell graft to a child with combined immunodeficiency. The sample was PBMCs from the stem cell graft donor, taken from the stem cell graft.

The bases read TGTGCCAGCAGCCAAGATAGCGGGAGTTGGGATGAGCAGTTCTTC. Its translation reads: CASSQDSGSWDEQFF. The chain is assembled from TRBV14 and TRBJ2-1; 9 of the junction bases match TRBD2. From the germline V gene, CDR1 is SGHDN and CDR2 is FVKESK. The germline V and J ends show losses of 0 bases and 8 bases respectively, and no gene match explains 5 bases of the junction. From cysteine to phenylalanine, the CDR3 is 15 amino acids long. Of all the DNA, just the CDR3 is kept, 45 bases in frame from base 1. When the CDR3 is completed using the reference TRBV14 and TRBJ2-1 genes on either side, the full variable domain is EAGVTQFPSHSVIEKGQTVTLRCDPISGHDNLYWYRRVMGKEIKFLLHFVKESKQDESGMPNNRFLAERTGGTYSTLKVQPAELEDSGVYFCASSQDSGSWDEQFFGPGTRLTVL.